A selection of T cell receptor beta chains follows, all from one sample in a study of blood T cell repertoires in COVID-19. The repertoire was sequenced with immunoSEQ multiplex PCR; TCRdb's copy has only in-frame clones and lacks some. The sample lists over 150,000 clones, approximately 83% occurring once. Sequenced sample: peripheral blood. The receptor source for this set is a man aged 65 to 85 with active or convalescent COVID-19. Each CDR3 is given with its conserved first and last residue. Each record gives: CDR3 DNA, CDR3 protein, clone size, V gene, D gene, J gene. D genes are given only for firm matches. The listing skips clone size in some rows; elsewhere it reads once, few, many or a size class.

TGTGCCAGCAGTGATTCCAGGACCCATCGGGGGAAACTGTTTTTT	CASSDSRTHRGKLFF	.	TRBV2	.	TRBJ1-4
TGTGCCAGCAGGCGGGGGGGAACCGGGGAGCTGTTTTTT	CASRRGGTGELFF	once	TRBV6-6	TRBD2	TRBJ2-2
TGTGCCATCAGTGAGGCCCCCACAGGAAGCTATGGCTACACCTTC	CAISEAPTGSYGYTF	.	TRBV10-3	.	TRBJ1-2
TGTGCCAGCAGCTTAGGAACAGCAGACACCGGGGAGCTGTTTTTT	CASSLGTADTGELFF	.	TRBV7-8	.	TRBJ2-2
TGTGCCAGCAGCTTAGGGCAGGGGGCGGTCGGCTACACCTTC	CASSLGQGAVGYTF	once	TRBV11-2	TRBD1	TRBJ1-2
TGTGCCAGCACCCTCACGGGGGGGGAGGGGGCCAAAGACACTGAAGCTTTCTTT	CASTLTGGEGAKDTEAFF	.	TRBV28	TRBD1	TRBJ1-1
TGTGCCTGGGGGACAGGGATCTACAATGAGCAGTTCTTC	CAWGTGIYNEQFF	.	TRBV30	TRBD1	TRBJ2-1
TGTGCCAGTGGGGGGGGCTGGTACGAGCAGTACTTC	CASGGGWYEQYF	few	TRBV19	.	TRBJ2-7
TGTGCCAGCAGCTCCCGGGACACGCCGGTCGGCTCCTACAATGAGCAGTTCTTC	CASSSRDTPVGSYNEQFF	once	TRBV7-9	.	TRBJ2-1
TGTGCCAGTAGTCAGGGCCGGGGGTATGGCTACACCTTC	CASSQGRGYGYTF	.	TRBV19	.	TRBJ1-2
TGTGCCAGCAGCTTATGGGAACAGGCTCCGAACACTGAAGCTTTCTTT	CASSLWEQAPNTEAFF	once	TRBV7-8	.	TRBJ1-1
TGTGCCATCAGCCCCGGGACAGGGCGAGATGAAGCTTTCTTT	CAISPGTGRDEAFF	.	TRBV10-3	TRBD1	TRBJ1-1
TGCGCCAGCAGCCAAGAAGGGGGGGCAGGAGCTAATGAAAAACTGTTTTTT	CASSQEGGAGANEKLFF	.	TRBV4-1	.	TRBJ1-4
TGTGCCAGCTCGAGGGACAGGGTGTTTGAAAAACTGTTTTTT	CASSRDRVFEKLFF	.	TRBV28	TRBD1	TRBJ1-4
TGTGCCAGCAGTTTGGGAGGTACGGTACCCCTCCACTTT	CASSLGGTVPLHF	.	TRBV6-5	.	TRBJ1-6
TGTGCCAGCAGCTCTAGGACAGCGAACTATGGCTACACCTTC	CASSSRTANYGYTF	.	TRBV7-2	.	TRBJ1-2
TGTGCCACCTCCCCAGGGGGATCCCAAGAGACCCAGTACTTC	CATSPGGSQETQYF	.	TRBV15	TRBD1	TRBJ2-5
TGTGCCAGCTCACCTCTTCCTAGCGGGGGGGGTAGCACAGATACGCAGTATTTT	CASSPLPSGGGSTDTQYF	.	TRBV18	TRBD2	TRBJ2-3
TGTGCCAGTAGTTCGCAGACTTATAATTCACCCCTCCACTTT	CASSSQTYNSPLHF	.	TRBV19	.	TRBJ1-6
TGTGCCAGCAGCCCCGGGACTAGCGGTTCTTATGAGCAGTTCTTC	CASSPGTSGSYEQFF	.	TRBV7-2	TRBD2	TRBJ2-1
TGTGCCAGTAGTAAGCGGGAGGCGGCCAGTCTGGAGACCCAGTACTTC	CASSKREAASLETQYF	.	TRBV19	TRBD2	TRBJ2-5
TGTGCCAGTACCACTCGACAGGCGCCGCTCACTGAAGCTTTCTTT	CASTTRQAPLTEAFF	.	TRBV19	.	TRBJ1-1
TGTGCCGGCCCCGGGACTAGCGGATACGAGCAGTACTTC	CAGPGTSGYEQYF	.	TRBV10-3	TRBD2	TRBJ2-7
TGTGCCATCAGTGTGCCCCGGGATCCAAAATCCTACAATGAGCAGTTCTTC	CAISVPRDPKSYNEQFF	.	TRBV10-3	.	TRBJ2-1
TGTGCCAGCAGTTTTCTAGCGGATGTGGTTGATGAGCAGTTCTTC	CASSFLADVVDEQFF	.	TRBV28	TRBD2	TRBJ2-1
TGTGCCAGCAGCTTCAGACACCGTTCGCTGAACACTGAAGCTTTCTTT	CASSFRHRSLNTEAFF	.	TRBV11-2	.	TRBJ1-1
TGCGCCAGCAGCTTGGGAGGGATCTCTAACACCGGGGAGCTGTTTTTT	CASSLGGISNTGELFF	few	TRBV5-1	.	TRBJ2-2
TGTGCCAGCTCACCAGGGACAGGGGGCACTGAAGCTTTCTTT	CASSPGTGGTEAFF	.	TRBV18	TRBD1	TRBJ1-1
TGCAGCGTTGGAGCAGGAGGCGGGAGCTATGGCTACACCTTC	CSVGAGGGSYGYTF	once	TRBV29-1	.	TRBJ1-2
TGTGCCAGCAGTTACTCGGCTCTGGGGGGTGAAAAACTGTTTTTT	CASSYSALGGEKLFF	.	TRBV6-2/TRBV6-3	.	TRBJ1-4
TGTGCCAGCAGTTTTATGGTCCCTAACGAGCAGTACTTC	CASSFMVPNEQYF	.	TRBV28	.	TRBJ2-7
TGTGCCAGCAGTTTCCATACTAGCGGTGGCACCGGGGAGCTGTTTTTT	CASSFHTSGGTGELFF	.	TRBV28	TRBD2	TRBJ2-2
TGCGCCAGCAGCCAAGTGATCTACGGGACGGGGGGCACAGATACGCAGTATTTT	CASSQVIYGTGGTDTQYF	.	TRBV4-1	.	TRBJ2-3
TGCGCCAGCAGCCAACAGTCCCGGGACAGAGGTGGCTACACCTTC	CASSQQSRDRGGYTF	.	TRBV4-1	TRBD1	TRBJ1-2
TGCGCCAGGCGGCAAGCTGGGGCCAACGTCCTGACTTTC	CARRQAGANVLTF	.	TRBV4-3	.	TRBJ2-6